This is a list of T cell receptor beta chains from one sample in a study of cytomegalovirus exposure and HLA in healthy donors. Sequencing was performed with immunoSEQ multiplex PCR; in TCRdb, only in-frame clones are kept and a portion is missing. Seen here are 59,000 or so clones, over 75% observed once, and the top ten hold about 10%. The sequenced sample consisted of PBMCs. The origin of the receptors is a female donor in good health and CMV-seronegative. Both conserved end residues are part of each CDR3. Fields, in order: CDR3 DNA, CDR3 protein, clone size, V gene, J gene, D gene. The D gene is left open where the match is weak. Clone size, where shown, is once, few, many, or a class for clones that have expanded.

DNA: TGTGCCAGTATGGAGACAGCAAACACCGGGGAGCTGTTTTTT; CDR3: CASMETANTGELFF; size: NA; V: TRBV19; J: TRBJ2-2; D: NA
DNA: TGTGCCATCAGTGAAAATCAGGGGGCGGCTAACTATGGCTACACCTTC; CDR3: CAISENQGAANYGYTF; size: once; V: TRBV10-3; J: TRBJ1-2; D: TRBD1
DNA: TGTGTCAGCAGCACCGTAGCGGGCCTCAAGGAGACCCAGTACTTC; CDR3: CVSSTVAGLKETQYF; size: NA; V: TRBV28; J: TRBJ2-5; D: TRBD2
DNA: TGTGCCTGGAGCCCCAGGCTGAACACTGAAGCTTTCTTT; CDR3: CAWSPRLNTEAFF; size: NA; V: TRBV30; J: TRBJ1-1; D: NA
DNA: TGTGCCAGCGGGCAGGTTAACACTGAAGCTTTCTTT; CDR3: CASGQVNTEAFF; size: NA; V: TRBV2; J: TRBJ1-1; D: NA
DNA: TGTGCCAGCAGCGTAGAGCCTGATTCACCCCTCCACTTT; CDR3: CASSVEPDSPLHF; size: NA; V: TRBV9; J: TRBJ1-6; D: NA
DNA: TGTGCCAGCAGTGAAGCCCCCTCGGGCCCCGGGACAAAAAACATTCAGTACTTC; CDR3: CASSEAPSGPGTKNIQYF; size: NA; V: TRBV25-1; J: TRBJ2-4; D: NA
DNA: TGTGCCAGCAGATACGGGGGGGGAGATACGCAGTATTTT; CDR3: CASRYGGGDTQYF; size: NA; V: TRBV27; J: TRBJ2-3; D: TRBD2
DNA: TGCGCCAGCAGCGGCCGACAGGGACAATCCCTCCACTTT; CDR3: CASSGRQGQSLHF; size: NA; V: TRBV4-1; J: TRBJ1-6; D: TRBD1
DNA: TGTGCCAGCAGCCCCCCCGGTACAGGGTCCTACGAGCAGTACTTC; CDR3: CASSPPGTGSYEQYF; size: NA; V: TRBV7-9; J: TRBJ2-7; D: NA
DNA: TGTGCCAGTAGTATGCCCACTAGCGGGAGGAGGTATGAGCAGTTCTTC; CDR3: CASSMPTSGRRYEQFF; size: NA; V: TRBV19; J: TRBJ2-1; D: TRBD2
DNA: TGTGCCAGTAGTATCCCGGGACTCGACTATAATTCACCCCTCCACTTT; CDR3: CASSIPGLDYNSPLHF; size: few; V: TRBV19; J: TRBJ1-6; D: NA
DNA: TGTGCCAGCAGTCCGGCGGGGGCTTTAGGCGAAGCTTTCTTT; CDR3: CASSPAGALGEAFF; size: NA; V: TRBV27; J: TRBJ1-1; D: NA
DNA: TGTGCCAGCAGTTTAACCAGCGGGCCCTACAATGAGCAGTTCTTC; CDR3: CASSLTSGPYNEQFF; size: NA; V: TRBV27; J: TRBJ2-1; D: NA
DNA: TGTGCCAGCTCCCCCGGGGGGCCGGAGACCCAGTACTTC; CDR3: CASSPGGPETQYF; size: NA; V: TRBV18; J: TRBJ2-5; D: NA
DNA: TGTGCCAGCAGCCAACGGGGAGGGGGATCCGAGCAGTACTTC; CDR3: CASSQRGGGSEQYF; size: once; V: TRBV14; J: TRBJ2-7; D: NA
DNA: TGTGCCAGCGGACAGGAGACCTACGAGCAGTACTTC; CDR3: CASGQETYEQYF; size: NA; V: TRBV7-9; J: TRBJ2-7; D: TRBD1
DNA: TGTGCCAGCAGCTTAGGCGAGGGACAAGCCTCTGGGGCCAACGGCCTGACTTTC; CDR3: CASSLGEGQASGANGLTF; size: few; V: TRBV7-9; J: TRBJ2-6; D: NA
DNA: TGTGCCAGCAGCCCAAGGGGACAGTCGGGGGAGCAGTACTTC; CDR3: CASSPRGQSGEQYF; size: NA; V: TRBV5-5; J: TRBJ2-7; D: TRBD1
DNA: TGTGCCAGCAGCCGTCCCACCCCTAGCGGGAGATCCGGGGAGCTGTTTTTT; CDR3: CASSRPTPSGRSGELFF; size: NA; V: TRBV27; J: TRBJ2-2; D: TRBD2
DNA: TGTGCCAGCAGTTACTCCACGGGACAGGGGTCCTACGAGCAGTACTTC; CDR3: CASSYSTGQGSYEQYF; size: NA; V: TRBV6-5; J: TRBJ2-7; D: TRBD1
DNA: TGTGCCAGCAGCGTAGTAAGCCAGGGGGCTCAGAATGAGCAGTTCTTC; CDR3: CASSVVSQGAQNEQFF; size: NA; V: TRBV9; J: TRBJ2-1; D: TRBD1
DNA: TGCGCCAGCTTCGACAGGGGAGGATCACCCCTCCACTTT; CDR3: CASFDRGGSPLHF; size: NA; V: TRBV5-1; J: TRBJ1-6; D: TRBD1
DNA: TGTGCCAGCAGCTCGGGACAGGGGAGGGGGAATGAGCAGTTCTTC; CDR3: CASSSGQGRGNEQFF; size: NA; V: TRBV13; J: TRBJ2-1; D: TRBD1
DNA: TGTGCCTGGAGTAGGGGGCAGTTGAACACTGAAGCTTTCTTT; CDR3: CAWSRGQLNTEAFF; size: once; V: TRBV30; J: TRBJ1-1; D: TRBD1
DNA: TGTGCCAGCTCACCACCGAGCTCCCAGGGGGAAGACAGTCAGTACTTC; CDR3: CASSPPSSQGEDSQYF; size: NA; V: TRBV18; J: TRBJ2-4; D: TRBD1
DNA: TGTGCCAGCAGCTCTACCGGGACTAGCGGCGACAATGAGCAGTTCTTC; CDR3: CASSSTGTSGDNEQFF; size: NA; V: TRBV11-2; J: TRBJ2-1; D: TRBD2
DNA: TGCGCCAGCAGCTTGGAACAGGGCTCTCTCGGAAAACTGTTTTTT; CDR3: CASSLEQGSLGKLFF; size: once; V: TRBV5-1; J: TRBJ1-4; D: NA
DNA: TGTGCCAGCAGTACCTCCTCCGGGACAGATCTTTACGAGCAGTACTTC; CDR3: CASSTSSGTDLYEQYF; size: NA; V: TRBV7-9; J: TRBJ2-7; D: TRBD1
DNA: TGCGCCAGCAGCTTGGATAGTAGATCCCTCCACTTT; CDR3: CASSLDSRSLHF; size: NA; V: TRBV5-1; J: TRBJ1-6; D: NA
DNA: TGTGCCAGCAGCCCGGGACTAGCGGGAGTTTACATTCAGTACTTC; CDR3: CASSPGLAGVYIQYF; size: once; V: TRBV7-8; J: TRBJ2-4; D: TRBD2
DNA: TGTGCCAGCAGTTTGGCGGGAACTTATGGCTACACCTTC; CDR3: CASSLAGTYGYTF; size: NA; V: TRBV28; J: TRBJ1-2; D: NA
DNA: TGTGCCAGCAGTTTCCCCGTCTTCCAACTAGCGGGATCTGGAGGGAGACGAGCAGATACGCAGTATTTT; CDR3: CASSFPVFQLAGSGGRRADTQYF; size: NA; V: TRBV28; J: TRBJ2-3; D: TRBD2
DNA: TGTGCCAGCAGTTTATCGGTGGGTTACAGTCAGCCCCAGCATTTT; CDR3: CASSLSVGYSQPQHF; size: few; V: TRBV28; J: TRBJ1-5; D: NA
DNA: TGCGCCAGCAGTGGACTAGCGGGGGTGACAGATACGCAGTATTTT; CDR3: CASSGLAGVTDTQYF; size: NA; V: TRBV10-2; J: TRBJ2-3; D: TRBD2
DNA: TGTGCCAGCAGCTTAGCCCTTCGGGGGGGCCAAGAGACCCAGTACTTC; CDR3: CASSLALRGGQETQYF; size: NA; V: TRBV7-2; J: TRBJ2-5; D: TRBD2